This TCR beta chain was observed in a study of shared clonotypes between healthy human individuals (dated by TCRdb to about 2020). About the investigation overall: A couple of women and a few men aged 18 to 49 years were included in the cohort. For each donor, three plates each were used for CD4 naive and CD4 memory, two plates were used for CD8 naive, and one plate was used for CD8 memory. The study deeply sequenced blood TCR repertoires of about 5 healthy adults to estimate repertoire size and the extent of clonotype sharing between individuals. To increase sequencing depth and limit assay-specific biases, different laboratories used diverse techniques to prepare libraries and sequence TCR repertoires. Per donor, leukapheresis produced somewhere between about 0.94 and 9 billion PBMCs. Beyond this particular receptor, the publication reports: Sampling was restricted to blood, and TCR repertoires in tissue are likely to differ from TCR repertoires in blood. Compared with non-shared clonotypes, clonotypes shared by all four sorted-subset donors had higher generation probabilities. Based on pairwise subsampling, the degree of clonotype sharing among donors was expected to be affected by sequencing depth. Even with the large sequencing depth, rarefaction of the sorted-subset datasets indicated that sequencing was incomplete. Across a few donors, roughly 5.1% of naive CD4, roughly 3.3% of naive CD8, 2.3% of memory CD4, and under 0.45% of memory CD8 clonotypes were shared. The genetic and exposure-history diversity represented was limited by the small number of donors. Naive subsets generally had larger estimated clonotype richness than memory subsets did.

As encoded in the germline V gene (reference sequence), CDR1 is GTSNPN while CDR2 is SVGIG. V trim: 2 bases; J trim: 5 bases; unmatched bases: 17. Taken from cysteine to phenylalanine, the CDR3 has 18 residues. Only the CDR3 portion is preserved as DNA: 54 bases, with reading frame beginning at the first base. Using the deep immunoSEQ assay, multiplex PCR amplified TCR CDR3 regions from genomic DNA. Genomic DNA extracted from each cell subset was distributed evenly over all wells of several immunoSEQ 96-well plates, and each plate served as one replicate. For sorted subsets, roughly 200 ng genomic DNA, equal to some 28,000 T cell genomes, was loaded into each replicate PCR. The purified libraries were quantified using a Qubit 3.0 fluorometer, sized with a Bioanalyzer 2100, and then quantified again using the KAPA Library Quantification kit. Each immunoSEQ 96-well plate was sequenced on its own single-read 150-cycle Illumina NextSeq 550 flow cell. Per the source publication's procedure: Because only junctional sequences without quality scores were contained in the immunoSEQ output, filtering matching that applied to full-length reads could not be performed. Sequences were annotated with PyIR, a Python wrapper for IgBLAST v1.9, and V/J genes and CDR3 were assigned using IMGT germline references. Any read was removed if the V/J assignment was weak (E-value above 1e-6), the CDR3 was missing, or the read contained stop codons, out-of-frame junctions, or ambiguous translated residues. V3J clonotypes were defined as sequences sharing an identical inferred V gene, J gene, and CDR3 amino acid sequence. Percentage overlap between repertoires was computed as shared unique clonotypes divided by the size of the smaller repertoire. Repertoire richness was assessed with RTK rarefaction, the Chao1 estimator, and Recon v2.1 estimates of unobserved clonotypes. OLGA was used to compute generation probabilities for all TCRbeta clonotypes that the gDNA method yielded from a few donors. The table comes from immuneACCESS by way of TCRdb, which keeps in-frame sequences with V and J called. Part of the clones is missing from these tables; in studies checked, under half for an unresolved V gene and the rest for unknown reasons. Clone size and the V and J calls come from that table; the DNA yielded D and trimming. This sample has around 1 million clones in its table, and roughly 72% of those were observed once. Roughly 1.5% of the sample comes from the top ten.

Concerning this clone: It has no known antigen specificity. Base-call qualities are not available, and no considerably larger clone is one nucleotide away.

Donors were healthy HIV-negative adults with no recently reported acute infections or vaccinations. Every donor was a Caucasian adult living in Nashville, Tennessee, USA. CD4+ T cells were enriched through magnetic negative selection, after which naive cells were positively selected on CD45RA and the remaining negative fraction served as the memory subset. After blood collection by leukapheresis, PBMCs were isolated using Ficoll-Histopaque density gradient centrifugation and then cryopreserved in the vapor phase of liquid nitrogen. Analytical flow cytometry was used to check the purity and quantity of each magnetically sorted T cell population. From each sorted fraction, genomic DNA was isolated and quantified by UV absorbance on a Nanodrop 2000c.

The rearrangement combines TRBV30 with TRBJ1-4; 7 bases in the middle match TRBD1. Sequencing was performed on memory CD4+ T cells sorted from blood. Read against the paper, the sample's cell subset or site label means: CD45RA-negative fraction. The receptor comes from a man between 18 and 29 years old in good health. The CDR3 protein sequence reads: CAWSRGGTVLKLNEKLFF. The bases read TGTGCCTGGAGTCGTGGTGGGACAGTCTTAAAGTTAAATGAAAAACTGTTTTTT. With all but the CDR3 taken from the reference TRBV30 and TRBJ1-4 genes, the full variable domain is: SQTIHQWPATLVQPVGSPLSLECTVEGTSNPNLYWYRQAAGRGLQLLFYSVGIGQISSEVPQNLSASRPQDRQFILSSKKLLLSDSGFYLCAWSRGGTVLKLNEKLFFGSGTQLSVL.